The sample holds one count of the clone carrying this T cell receptor beta chain. The germline V gene encodes CDR1 MRHNA and CDR2 SNTAGT. This CDR3 contains 15 residues. V shed 5 bases, J shed 4 bases, and the junction held 10 bases outside the gene matches. The data were taken from a study of T cell responses to AZD1222 COVID-19 vaccine. Method: immunoSEQ multiplex PCR; TCRdb's copy keeps in-frame clones and lacks some. The sample holds around 150,000 clones, 90% seen once. Specimen: peripheral blood, collected on day 0 of AZD1222 vaccination. This chain links TRBV6-4 with TRBJ1-2, with 7 positions matching TRBD1. The TCR originated in an adult in good health. The CDR3 protein is CASSKLGGEGYGYTF. The CDR3 DNA is TGTGCCAGCAGTAAATTAGGGGGCGAGGGCTATGGCTACACCTTC.